These 27 T cell receptor beta chains came from one sample sequenced in a study of T cells in Graves' hyperthyroidism and ophthalmopathy. TCR beta CDR3 regions were amplified from RNA transcripts. The HTBI primer set served for first-round RT-PCR of the TCR CDR3. One entry per CDR3 protein, called by TCRdb with MiXCR from the multiplex PCR reads. The table has 380,000 or so distinct CDR3 sequences, roughly 12% seen once. The sample was blood. The receptor source for this set is a man aged 30 to 45 with Graves' hyperthyroidism that later progressed to Graves' ophthalmopathy.

The chain links TRBV12-3 or TRBV12-4 to TRBJ1-1; 11 positions match TRBD1. V lost 6 bases to trimming and J lost 4 bases; unmatched junction nucleotides: 7. The CDR3 runs to 15 residues. This CDR3 reads CASRLGQGAPTEAFF. The CDR3 nucleotides are TGTGCCAGCAGACTTGGACAGGGGGCCCCCACTGAAGCTTTCTTT.

The chain links TRBV29-1 to TRBJ1-1; D ambiguous. Trimming took 4 bases from V and 4 from J, leaving 10 bases between them. The CDR3 totals 12 residues. CDR1 is SQVTM, CDR2 ANQGSEA, per germline. Here the CDR3 DNA reads TGCAGCGTTGTCGGCCTTAGCACTGAAGCTTTCTTT. It encodes CSVVGLSTEAFF.

DNA for the CDR3: TGCGCCAGCAGCGCAGGACAGCGGAACACTGAAGCTTTCTTT. Encoded protein: CASSAGQRNTEAFF. V and J are TRBV5-1 and TRBJ1-1; maybe TRBD1 (6 bases). CDR3 size: 14 residues. The ends were cut back, 4 bases at V and 1 base at J, with 11 bases in the middle. Germline CDR1 SGHRS, CDR2 YFSETQ. Using reference TRBV5-1 and TRBJ1-1 for the parts outside the CDR3, the full variable domain is KAGVTQTPRYLIKTRGQQVTLSCSPISGHRSVSWYQQTPGQGLQFLFEYFSETQRNKGNFPGRFSGRQFSNSRSEMNVSTLELGDSALYLCASSAGQRNTEAFFGQGTRLTVV.

This clonotype came up many times. V and J are TRBV2 and TRBJ2-6; weak D call: TRBD1 (6 bases). The length of the CDR3 is 16 residues. Germline CDR1 and CDR2: SNHLY and FYNNEI. V shed 7 bases and J shed 0 bases, with 13 bases lying between them. CDR3 protein: CASNRENLSGANVLTF. CDR3 DNA sequence: TGTGCCAGCAACAGGGAGAACCTCTCTGGGGCCAACGTCCTGACTTTC.

V usage is TRBV7-9 and J usage is TRBJ2-5; possibly TRBD2 for D (5 bases). V lost 6 bases and J lost 5, with 13 bases in between. The CDR3 has 13 residues. Germline V gene sequence: CDR1 SEHNR, CDR2 FQNEAQ (reference sequence). The CDR3 is CASSPLVPETQYF. The CDR3 DNA reads as TGTGCCAGCAGTCCACTAGTTCCGGAGACCCAGTACTTC.

At least ten counts were recorded for this clonotype. The rearrangement uses TRBV12-5 and TRBJ1-2; no definite D call. CDR1 and CDR2 from the germline V gene are LGHNT and FRNRAP. The CDR3 is made up of 13 amino acids. V dropped 1 base and J dropped 4 bases, with 7 bases sitting between them. DNA of the CDR3: TGTGCTAGTGGTTTGGGTACTGGCTATGGCTACACCTTC. This codes for CASGLGTGYGYTF.

The gene calls are TRBV6-5 and TRBJ2-2; D uncertain. The germline CDR1 and CDR2 sequences are MNHEY and SVGAGI. This CDR3 comprises 15 residues. V gave up 2 bases and J gave up 3 bases, with 10 bases separating them. The CDR3 is CASSYEGLDTGELFF. DNA of the CDR3: TGTGCCAGCAGTTACGAAGGGTTGGACACCGGGGAGCTGTTTTTT.

Note on this clonotype: Possible read error: a much larger clone is one base away. This chain uses TRBV2 with TRBJ2-1; 7 nucleotides align to TRBD1. Germline V gene sequence: CDR1 SNHLY, CDR2 FYNNEI. The length of the CDR3 is 12 residues. Here the CDR3 reads CASSDRGNEQLF. CDR3 in DNA: TGTGCCAGCAGTGACAGGGGGAATGAGCAGCTCTTC. Complete variable domain (other parts from reference TRBV2 and TRBJ2-1): EPEVTQTPSHQVTQMGQEVILRCVPISNHLYFYWYRQILGQKVEFLVSFYNNEISEKSEIFDDQFSVERPDGSNFTLKIRSTKLEDSAMYFCASSDRGNEQLFGPGTRLTVL.

This clonotype was counted ten times or more. The chain recombines TRBV27 with TRBJ1-5, with 8 bases fitting TRBD1. Per the germline V gene, CDR1 is MNHEY and CDR2 is SMNVEV (reference sequence). CDR3 length: 14 amino acids. J gave up 4 bases and V 6 bases, and 5 bases lay outside the gene matches. The CDR3 loop is CASSLNRGNQPQHF. The CDR3 DNA is TGTGCCAGCAGCTTAAACAGGGGGAATCAGCCCCAGCATTTT.

The sample holds many counts of this clonotype. The CDR3 spells CASSVQGAGTDTQYF. The CDR3 bases are TGTGCCAGCAGTGTTCAGGGCGCCGGCACAGATACGCAGTATTTT. V and J are TRBV6-1 and TRBJ2-3; possibly TRBD1 for D (5 bases). In germline, CDR1 is MNHNS, CDR2 SASEGT. Deletions cut 4 bases from V and 1 base from J, with 12 bases between. The CDR3 totals 15 residues.

V gene TRBV9 combines with J gene TRBJ1-4, with D maybe TRBD1 (5 bases). CDR3 length: 15 residues. Germline assignment: CDR1 SGDLS and CDR2 YYNGEE. V was pared by 2 bases and J by 6 bases, with 14 bases between. The chain's CDR3 is CASSVQGNLDEKLFF. As DNA, the CDR3 is TGTGCCAGCAGCGTCCAGGGTAATTTGGATGAAAAACTGTTTTTT.

This chain joins TRBV3-1 and TRBJ1-5; D remains ambiguous. The V and J ends lost 2 bases and 7 bases respectively, with 9 bases between them. This CDR3 is 13 amino acids long. From germline, CDR1 is LGHDT and CDR2 YNNKEL (reference sequence). CDR3 loop: CASSQKKDQPQHF. The CDR3 coding sequence is TGTGCCAGCAGCCAAAAAAAAGACCAGCCCCAGCATTTT.

There are a few counts of this clonotype. This chain connects TRBV3-1 to TRBJ2-2, with D possibly matching TRBD1 (5 bases). Trimming shortened V by 0 bases and J by 5 bases, and 10 bases separated the two germline ends. The V gene's germline CDR1 is LGHDT and CDR2 YNNKEL (reference sequence). The CDR3 loop spans 15 amino acids. CDR3 in amino acids: CASSQDRVVTGELFF. The CDR3 region has the DNA TGTGCCAGCAGCCAAGACAGGGTTGTTACCGGGGAGCTGTTTTTT.

This clonotype showed up many times. The V call is TRBV11-2, the J call TRBJ2-5; a possible D gene is TRBD2 (5 bases). The CDR3 loop spans 14 amino acids. Germline V lookup: CDR1 SGHAT, CDR2 FQNNGV. The ends were cut back, 4 bases at V and 0 bases at J, with 9 bases in the middle. In DNA form, the CDR3 reads TGTGCCAGCAGCTCAGACGGGAACCAAGAGACCCAGTACTTC. Amino acids: CASSSDGNQETQYF.

This clonotype was seen many times. The V call is TRBV7-9, the J call TRBJ2-3; D is unresolved. V dropped 1 base and J dropped 1 base, with 3 bases sitting between them. The CDR3 spans 13 residues. The germline V gene encodes CDR1 SEHNR and CDR2 FQNEAQ (reference sequence). The CDR3 reads CASSLVGTDTQYF. The CDR3, as DNA: TGTGCCAGCAGCTTAGTGGGCACAGATACGCAGTATTTT. Full variable domain (remainder filled in from reference TRBV7-9 and TRBJ2-3): DTGVSQNPRHKITKRGQNVTFRCDPISEHNRLYWYRQTLGQGPEFLTYFQNEAQLEKSRLLSDRFSAERPKGSFSTLEIQRTEQGDSAMYLCASSLVGTDTQYFGPGTRLTVL.

In the case of this clonotype: Mismatch with germline at one junction end may stem from a read error. V and J are TRBV11-2 and TRBJ2-7; tentatively, D is TRBD2 (6 bases). The CDR3 extends over 15 amino acids. Germline CDR1 is SGHAT and CDR2 is FQNNGV. The CDR3 DNA follows: TGTACCAGCAGCCCCTGGGGGGAGAATACATACGAGCAGTACTTC. Translated, it gives CTSSPWGENTYEQYF.

The V gene is TRBV5-1, the J gene TRBJ1-2; no clear D. V was clipped by 5 bases and J by 4 bases, with 15 bases between them. In germline, CDR1 is SGHRS, CDR2 YFSETQ. The CDR3 extends over 14 amino acids. The CDR3 DNA sequence: TGCGCCAGCAGGTCAATGGGCGTGGGCTATGGCTACACCTTC. Protein sequence: CASRSMGVGYGYTF.

This clonotype was observed at least ten times. The rearrangement joins TRBV5-1 to TRBJ1-2, with 7 bases identical to TRBD1. The CDR3 extends over 15 amino acids. From germline, CDR1 is SGHRS and CDR2 YFSETQ. The V segment lost 4 bases and the J segment 8 bases; nucleotides outside the gene matches: 14. This CDR3 reads CASSPNAGQLEGYTF. The CDR3 region has the DNA TGCGCCAGCAGCCCGAATGCGGGACAGCTGGAGGGCTACACCTTC. The full variable domain, with the rest looked up from reference TRBV5-1 and TRBJ1-2, is KAGVTQTPRYLIKTRGQQVTLSCSPISGHRSVSWYQQTPGQGLQFLFEYFSETQRNKGNFPGRFSGRQFSNSRSEMNVSTLELGDSALYLCASSPNAGQLEGYTFGSGTRLTVV.

This clonotype has only a few counts. The J gene is TRBJ1-2, the V gene TRBV20-1; D gene ambiguous. This CDR3 spans 14 amino acids. Germline CDR1 reads DFQATT; CDR2 reads SNEGSKA (reference sequence). V was cut by 3 bases and J by 8 bases, with 19 bases left in between. The CDR3 region is CSASADRLNEGYTF. CDR3 nucleotides: TGCAGTGCTAGTGCCGACCGACTGAATGAGGGCTACACCTTC.

This clonotype was counted many times. J is TRBJ2-5 and V is TRBV24-1; D gene uncertain. With 2 bases removed from V and 5 bases from J, the gap between germline ends came to 8 bases. The CDR3 is 13 residues long. Germline V gene sequence: CDR1 KGHDR, CDR2 SFDVKD. The CDR3 loop reads CATSDYGHETQYF. The DNA of the CDR3 is TGTGCCACCAGTGATTACGGCCATGAGACCCAGTACTTC.

In its sample, this clonotype was seen a few times. This chain joins TRBV28 and TRBJ2-7, with TRBD2 as a possible D gene (5 bases). V lost 5 bases to trimming and J lost 2 bases, with 10 bases between them. There are 13 residues in the CDR3. The germline V gene encodes CDR1 MDHEN and CDR2 SYDVKM. CDR3 loop: CASSPGLTYEQYF. The CDR3 nucleotides are TGTGCCAGCAGTCCAGGACTCACCTACGAGCAGTACTTC.

This clonotype was counted between two and nine times. The chain has TRBV11-2 and TRBJ2-7; D is ambiguous. Germline V CDR1 and CDR2: SGHAT, FQNNGV. V shed 0 bases and J shed 4 bases, with 10 bases lying between them. The CDR3 sequence is 14 residues long. CDR3 in DNA: TGTGCCAGCAGCTTAGACCGGCGGTTATACGAGCAGTACTTC. Its translation is CASSLDRRLYEQYF.

This clonotype has a count of ten or more. The rearrangement joins TRBV14 to TRBJ2-7, with a weak D call TRBD1 (5 bases). Germline V gene lookup returns CDR1 SGHDN and CDR2 FVKESK. The CDR3 sequence is 15 residues long. V shed 0 bases and J shed 4 bases, with 13 bases lying between them. For the CDR3, the DNA is TGTGCCAGCAGCCAAGAGACAGCCCTCCGGTACGAGCAGTACTTC. This sequence encodes CASSQETALRYEQYF. The variable domain in full, with the rest retrieved from reference TRBV14 and TRBJ2-7, is EAGVTQFPSHSVIEKGQTVTLRCDPISGHDNLYWYRRVMGKEIKFLLHFVKESKQDESGMPNNRFLAERTGGTYSTLKVQPAELEDSGVYFCASSQETALRYEQYFGPGTRLTVT.

This clonotype was picked up a small number of times. This may come from a read error, since a much larger clone is one base off. A read error is likely, as this CDR3 ends without the conserved phenylalanine or tryptophan. CDR3 region: CASSLAAYEQYL. The CDR3 nucleotides are TGTGCCAGCAGCTTGGCAGCCTACGAGCAGTACCTC. The chain joins TRBV5-6 to TRBJ2-7, with D uncertain. The V and J ends lost 0 bases and 2 bases respectively, with 3 bases between them. Germline lookup yields CDR1 SGHDT and CDR2 YYEEEE. This CDR3 comprises 12 residues.

This clonotype was seen a few times. The CDR3 DNA reads as TGCAGTGCTAGAGGTGAGCTCTACGAGCAGTACTTC. Translated, it gives CSARGELYEQYF. V usage is TRBV20-1 and J usage is TRBJ2-7; D gene uncertain. V gave up 1 base and J gave up 3 bases, with 7 bases separating them. This CDR3 has 12 amino acids. Germline CDR1 and CDR2: DFQATT and SNEGSKA (reference sequence).

This clonotype turned up a few times. The J gene is TRBJ2-3, the V gene TRBV10-3, with D perhaps TRBD2 (5 bases). V was cut by 4 bases and J by 5 bases, with 16 bases left in between. The CDR3 sequence is 15 residues long. Germline lookup yields CDR1 ENHRY and CDR2 SYGVKD. The CDR3 is CAISGDRGARDTQYF. The CDR3 DNA is TGTGCCATCAGTGGGGATCGGGGTGCGAGAGATACGCAGTATTTT.

V and J are TRBV5-4 and TRBJ2-3; the match to TRBD2 covers 7 bases. Germline lookup yields CDR1 SGHNT and CDR2 YYREEE (reference sequence). This CDR3 has 15 amino acids. J lost 6 bases, V lost 5 bases, and 12 bases had no gene match. The CDR3 bases are TGTGCCAGCAGTACCCTAGCGGCCACTTTGGATACGCAGTATTTT. Its translation is CASSTLAATLDTQYF.